The T cell receptor (beta chain) under discussion was sequenced for a study of blood T cell repertoires in COVID-19 (dated by TCRdb to 2018 to 2021). Concerning the study at large: The collaborator samples originated in the United States, Italy and Spain and spanned the acute and convalescent phases of COVID-19. The samples were drawn from two sources: the first 160 participants of the ongoing ImmuneRACE study, and 1,000 to 1,500 subjects contributed by 6 global collaborators. The prospective study material was composed of cDNA or gDNA derived from T cells, B-cell-depleted T cells, or PBMCs. The repertoires were released in a freely available public database meant as a resource for research on the immune response to SARS-CoV-2. The sample metadata nearly always contained a de-identified subject ID, COVID-19 status, age in years and sex. Deeply sampled blood TCRbeta repertoires from subjects exposed to, actively infected with, or recovered from COVID-19 were included in the dataset. Where HLA class I and class II types were available, the types were taken from metadata supplied by the sample provider, not from assay-based typing. Study-wide conclusions, independent of this receptor: Clinical and demographic metadata were provided uncurated, with the amount varying by source and participant.

The CDR3, cysteine through phenylalanine, is 16 amino acids long. The read is trimmed to its CDR3 DNA, 48 bases read in frame from base 1. V is pruned by 2 bases and J by 2 bases, leaving 4 bases of the junction without a gene match. Reading the germline V gene gives CDR1 MNHNS and CDR2 SASEGT. This clone was seen more than once but under ten times. The antigen it binds to is not known. No quality values exist for individual bases; no much larger clone is one base distant. The collaborating institutions used their own protocols to collect whole blood in K2EDTA tubes. Collaborator samples were shipped for TCRbeta analysis as frozen whole blood, isolated PBMCs, or DNA extracted from either sample type. TCRbeta CDR3 regions were amplified from genomic DNA using the immunoSEQ Assay, a bias-controlled multiplex PCR. The authors' analysis ran thus. Within the assay, amplification of reference gene primers was used to estimate how many nucleated cells each sample contained. To quantify the absolute abundance of each unique TCRbeta CDR3 rearrangement, sequence reads were collapsed and filtered. For each sample, productive Simpson clonality was calculated as the square root of Simpson's diversity index across productive rearrangements. The clones in this table, taken by TCRdb from immuneACCESS, are in-frame only. Not every clone is retained; where verified, under half of the shortfall comes from an unresolved V gene, and the cause of the rest is unknown. From that table come the V and J calls and clone size; the DNA was used to work out D and trimming. The sample records about 250,000 clones, about 90% of which are singletons. Jointly, the top ten make up around 1.5% of the sample.

Source material: peripheral blood. The TCR originated in an older man with acute or convalescent COVID-19. The V and J genes are TRBV6-1 and TRBJ2-2; the central 8 bases match TRBD1. The CDR3 loop reads CASSERTGKNTGELFF. In nucleotides, the sequence is TGTGCCAGCAGTGAACGGACAGGGAAAAACACCGGGGAGCTGTTTTTT.